The TCR beta chain under discussion was sequenced for a study of CD8 T cells in Susac syndrome. Germline values: CDR1 DFQATT, CDR2 SNEGSKA (reference sequence). The CDR3 sequence is 10 residues long. Trimming removed 5 bases from V and 6 bases from J, with 7 bases in between. Random hexamers were used to reverse transcribe the RNA input (about 0.5 to 1 ug). Amplification of TCR beta CDR3 was carried out by immunoSEQ multiplex PCR, which covered 54 Vbeta and 13 Jbeta segments. TCRdb redid the calling of the immunoSEQ multiplex PCR reads with MiXCR, one entry per CDR3 protein. The profile shows roughly 150,000 distinct CDR3 sequences, almost 96% of them singletons.

The sample comprised CD4+ T cells from PBMCs. This receptor was taken from a human donor with Susac syndrome. This sequence joins TRBV20-1 and TRBJ1-2, with D unclear. CDR3 loop: CSALDNGYTF. In nucleotides, the CDR3 is TGCAGTGCTCTCGACAATGGCTACACCTTC.